This T cell receptor beta chain was identified in a study of blood T cell repertoires in COVID-19. Profiling relied on immunoSEQ multiplex PCR, and the TCRdb table lists in-frame clones only, not all of them. The sample includes roughly 120,000 clones, about 92% of them seen just once. This CDR3 spans 16 amino acids. J lost 5 bases, V lost 3 bases, and 7 bases had no gene match. Germline lookup yields CDR1 KGHSH and CDR2 LQKENI. The rearrangement joins TRBV18 to TRBJ2-4, with TRBD1 matching 10 bases. What was sequenced was peripheral blood. This TCR derives from a man aged 45 to 65 with active COVID-19. CDR3 in DNA: TGTGCCAGCTCACCGGGGACAGGGGACGAAGAAAACATTCAGTACTTC. This encodes CASSPGTGDEENIQYF.